The rows below give T cell receptor beta chains drawn from one sample of a study of cytomegalovirus exposure and HLA in healthy donors. The data were produced by immunoSEQ multiplex PCR, yet TCRdb's version contains in-frame clones alone and is incomplete. Altogether about 170,000 clones are present, 84% being singletons, with the ten largest covering around 5%. What was sequenced was PBMCs. Receptor source: a man in his late teens or twenties in good health and CMV-seronegative. Both conserved end residues are part of each CDR3. D genes are given only for firm matches. A row's size may be missing; if present it is once, few, many or a size class.

size,D,V,J,CDR3,DNA
.,TRBD2,TRBV9,TRBJ2-3,CASRGLAGPSDTQYF,TGTGCCAGCAGGGGACTAGCGGGGCCGTCGGATACGCAGTATTTT
once,.,TRBV5-6,TRBJ1-1,CASSDTGKSDTEAFF,TGTGCCAGCAGTGACACAGGGAAATCAGACACTGAAGCTTTCTTT
.,.,TRBV27,TRBJ2-7,CASKRGTGTMDEQYF,TGTGCCAGCAAAAGGGGAACAGGGACTATGGACGAGCAGTACTTC
.,TRBD1,TRBV29-1,TRBJ2-7,CSAGTGTGEQYF,TGCAGCGCCGGGACAGGGACAGGCGAGCAGTACTTC
.,TRBD2,TRBV7-2,TRBJ2-1,CASSRLAGDYNEQFF,TGTGCCAGCAGCCGACTAGCGGGAGACTACAATGAGCAGTTCTTC
.,TRBD1,TRBV5-1,TRBJ2-7,CASSMTGVSYEQYF,TGCGCCAGCAGCATGACAGGGGTCTCCTACGAGCAGTACTTC
.,TRBD2,TRBV5-1,TRBJ2-1,CASSEAASGNDEQFF,TGCGCCAGCAGCGAGGCGGCTAGCGGGAACGATGAGCAGTTCTTC
.,TRBD2,TRBV28,TRBJ2-1,CASSLGGVYNEQFF,TGTGCCAGCAGTTTAGGGGGGGTCTACAATGAGCAGTTCTTC
.,TRBD2,TRBV11-3,TRBJ2-7,CASSLPTSGKAYEQYF,TGTGCCAGCAGCCTCCCGACTAGCGGGAAAGCCTACGAGCAGTACTTC
once,.,TRBV7-6,TRBJ1-2,CASSHRDAGKGGYTF,TGTGCCAGCAGCCACAGGGACGCCGGCAAAGGGGGCTACACCTTC
.,TRBD2,TRBV5-4,TRBJ2-5,CASSGGTSGTRGTQYF,TGTGCCAGCAGCGGGGGGACTAGCGGGACTCGGGGGACCCAGTACTTC
.,.,TRBV9,TRBJ1-4,CASSPSGGPREKLFF,TGTGCCAGCAGCCCCTCCGGGGGGCCGCGGGAAAAACTGTTTTTT
.,TRBD1,TRBV18,TRBJ1-2,CASSPNTGTGGSGYTF,TGTGCCAGCTCACCTAATACCGGGACAGGGGGCTCTGGCTACACCTTC
.,TRBD1,TRBV6-1,TRBJ1-2,CASRGDSAYGYTF,TGTGCCAGCAGGGGGGACAGCGCTTATGGCTACACCTTC
.,.,TRBV15,TRBJ1-1,CATSRGGASDLAFF,TGTGCCACCAGCAGAGGTGGGGCGTCTGATCTGGCTTTCTTT
.,.,TRBV27,TRBJ2-7,CASSRARDNYEQYF,TGTGCCAGCAGTCGAGCCCGGGACAACTACGAGCAGTACTTC
.,.,TRBV2,TRBJ1-2,CASTEASNYGYTF,TGTGCCAGCACCGAGGCCAGCAACTATGGCTACACCTTC
.,TRBD1,TRBV5-6,TRBJ2-6,CASSLMRTGGFSGANVLTF,TGTGCCAGCAGCTTAATGAGGACAGGGGGGTTCTCTGGGGCCAACGTCCTGACTTTC
.,.,TRBV5-8,TRBJ1-5,CASSFPPRVGPYSNQPQHF,TGTGCCAGCAGCTTTCCGCCCAGGGTAGGCCCGTATAGCAATCAGCCCCAGCATTTT
.,.,TRBV6-5,TRBJ2-5,CASGGARYTAQYF,TGTGCCAGCGGGGGGGCCAGGTATACCGCCCAGTACTTC
.,.,TRBV5-1,TRBJ1-4,CASSQYGGPGEKLFF,TGCGCCAGCAGCCAATACGGGGGACCTGGTGAAAAACTGTTTTTT
.,.,TRBV19,TRBJ1-1,CASRKDRLNTEAFF,TGTGCCAGTAGGAAAGACAGACTGAACACTGAAGCTTTCTTT
few,.,TRBV30,TRBJ2-6,CAWLSGANVLTF,TGTGCCTGGTTATCTGGGGCCAACGTCCTGACTTTC
.,.,TRBV19,TRBJ2-7,CASSPTFGLRKNAVYEQYF,TGTGCCAGTAGCCCGACCTTCGGGTTAAGGAAGAATGCTGTGTACGAGCAGTACTTC
once,.,TRBV15,TRBJ2-6,CATSRGVSGANVLTF,TGTGCCACCAGCAGAGGAGTCTCTGGGGCCAACGTCCTGACTTTC